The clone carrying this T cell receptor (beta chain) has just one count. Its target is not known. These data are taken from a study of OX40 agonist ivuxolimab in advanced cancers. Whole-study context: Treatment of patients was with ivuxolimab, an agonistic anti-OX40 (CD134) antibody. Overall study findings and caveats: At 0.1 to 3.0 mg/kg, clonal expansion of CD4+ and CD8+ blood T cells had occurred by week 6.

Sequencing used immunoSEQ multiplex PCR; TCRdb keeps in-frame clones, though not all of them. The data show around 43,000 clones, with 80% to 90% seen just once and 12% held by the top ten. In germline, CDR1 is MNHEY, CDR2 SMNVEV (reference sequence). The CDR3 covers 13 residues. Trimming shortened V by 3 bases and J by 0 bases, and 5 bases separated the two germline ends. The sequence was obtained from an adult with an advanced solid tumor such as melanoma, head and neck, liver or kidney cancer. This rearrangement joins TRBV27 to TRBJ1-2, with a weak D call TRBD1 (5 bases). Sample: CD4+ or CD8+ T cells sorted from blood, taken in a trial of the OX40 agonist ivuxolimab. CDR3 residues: CASSLGANYGYTF. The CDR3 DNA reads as TGTGCCAGCAGTTTGGGGGCTAACTATGGCTACACCTTC.